A single sample is the source of the 19 T cell receptor beta chains below, sequenced in a study of type 1 regulatory T cells. TCRdb re-called the reads with MiXCR, one entry per CDR3 protein. The sample has 90,000 to 100,000 distinct CDR3 sequences; around a third are singletons. Sequencing used CD4+ T cells, either the whole sample or a sorted fraction (not recorded which). These receptors were obtained from a human donor in good health.

This clonotype has more than one count but fewer than ten. The rearrangement uses TRBV7-9 and TRBJ1-1; 7 nucleotides match TRBD1. Unmatched junction bases numbered 9, after V lost 5 bases and J lost 3 bases. This CDR3 is 15 amino acids long. Germline V lookup: CDR1 SEHNR, CDR2 FQNEAQ (reference sequence). The CDR3, as DNA: TGTGCCAGCAGCCATGAGACAGGGCCCTACACTGAAGCTTTCTTT. Translation gives CASSHETGPYTEAFF.

This clonotype was picked up a small number of times. This chain links TRBV7-8 with TRBJ2-5; D may be TRBD1 (7 bases). The CDR3 is 15 amino acids. CDR1 SGHVS and CDR2 FQNEAQ come from the germline V gene. V lost 1 base and J lost 5, with 14 bases in between. CDR3 DNA: TGTGCCAGCAGCTTAGTGGAGGGGGCGCGGGAGACCCAGTACTTC. Its protein product is CASSLVEGARETQYF.

This clonotype was observed many times. This sequence joins TRBV7-3 and TRBJ2-3, with no clear D. CDR3 length: 13 residues. Trimming removed 5 bases from V and 6 bases from J, with 12 bases in between. Germline CDR1 is SGHTA and CDR2 is FQGTGA. Written as DNA, the CDR3 is TGTGCCAGCAGCCCCCGGACGTCGGATACGCAGTATTTT. As protein: CASSPRTSDTQYF.

This clonotype was detected only a few times. The chain is built from TRBV27 and TRBJ1-1; 11 bases agree with TRBD1. With 6 bases clipped from V and 4 bases from J, the junction kept 4 bases outside the gene matches. The CDR3 covers 14 residues. The germline V gene encodes CDR1 MNHEY and CDR2 SMNVEV (reference sequence). The CDR3 protein is CASRRGTGGTEAFF. CDR3 coding DNA: TGTGCCAGCAGACGCGGGACAGGGGGCACTGAAGCTTTCTTT.

The chain is built from TRBV2 and TRBJ2-1, with D hard to call. The CDR3 is 12 amino acids. Germline V gene sequence: CDR1 SNHLY, CDR2 FYNNEI. Trimming removed 1 base at V and 14 bases at J, with 12 bases between. Here the CDR3 reads CASSEGRTIKFF. In nucleotides, the CDR3 is TGTGCCAGCAGTGAAGGCAGAACTATTAAGTTCTTC. Complete variable domain (other parts from reference TRBV2 and TRBJ2-1): EPEVTQTPSHQVTQMGQEVILRCVPISNHLYFYWYRQILGQKVEFLVSFYNNEISEKSEIFDDQFSVERPDGSNFTLKIRSTKLEDSAMYFCASSEGRTIKFFGPGTRLTVL.

This rearrangement joins TRBV10-3 to TRBJ2-7; D remains ambiguous. The CDR3 covers 13 residues. From germline, CDR1 is ENHRY and CDR2 SYGVKD. The V gene lost 0 bases and the J gene lost 0 bases, with 3 bases spanning the gap. CDR3: CAISESSSYEQYF. The CDR3 bases are TGTGCCATCAGTGAGTCTAGCTCCTACGAGCAGTACTTC.

V is TRBV20-1 and J is TRBJ2-1; possible D gene TRBD2, 6 bases. Trimming took off 3 bases at V and 0 bases at J, with 9 bases between the two ends. This CDR3 spans 14 amino acids. Germline V lookup: CDR1 DFQATT, CDR2 SNEGSKA (reference sequence). CDR3 DNA: TGCAGTGCTAGTCTAGCGAGCTCCTACAATGAGCAGTTCTTC. It translates to CSASLASSYNEQFF.

This clonotype has at least ten counts. J is TRBJ2-1 and V is TRBV15, with D perhaps matching TRBD2 (6 bases). Deletions cut 0 bases from V and 0 bases from J, with 12 bases between. The V gene's germline CDR1 is LNHNV and CDR2 YYDKDF (reference sequence). This CDR3 contains 17 residues. DNA for the CDR3: TGTGCCACCAGCAGAGAATTGTCTAGCGACTCCTACAATGAGCAGTTCTTC. Its translation: CATSRELSSDSYNEQFF.

In this sample, this clonotype turned up a few times. V usage is TRBV28 and J usage is TRBJ2-7; a possible D gene is TRBD1 (5 bases). Germline loops: CDR1 MDHEN, CDR2 SYDVKM. V lost 1 base and J lost 6, with 7 bases in between. The CDR3 covers 12 residues. The CDR3 DNA is TGTGCCAGCAGTTTATCAGGGCCCGAGCAGTACTTC. Translation gives CASSLSGPEQYF.

The CDR3 nucleotides are TGTGCCACCAGTGATCCCTCACTAGCGGGACTAAACAATGAGCAGTTCTTC. Translated, it gives CATSDPSLAGLNNEQFF. The rearrangement uses TRBV24-1 and TRBJ2-1; 10 bases are a match to TRBD2. The CDR3 is 17 residues long. CDR1 and CDR2 (germline): KGHDR, SFDVKD. V dropped 3 bases and J dropped 5; count of bases not matched to a gene: 9.

This clonotype was picked up a small number of times. The rearrangement links TRBV25-1 to TRBJ2-7, with D possibly TRBD1 on 6 matching bases. Germline V gene sequence: CDR1 MGHDK, CDR2 SYGVNS. This CDR3 has 13 residues. The CDR3 region has the DNA TGTGCTACCCAAGGGACACGCTCCTACGAGCAGTACTTC. As protein: CATQGTRSYEQYF.

This clonotype was picked up a small number of times. The rearrangement links TRBV2 to TRBJ2-1; TRBD2 agrees at 8 bases. Germline CDR1 and CDR2: SNHLY and FYNNEI. There are 14 residues in the CDR3. V trimming: 5 bases; J trimming: 8 bases; junction bases outside the gene matches: 8. CDR3 nucleotide sequence: TGTGCCAGCAGTTCCGGGACTAGGCTTGATGAGCAGTTCTTC. It specifies CASSSGTRLDEQFF.

This clonotype has only a few counts. The V and J genes are TRBV4-1 and TRBJ2-5; TRBD1 matches at 12 bases. The germline CDR1 and CDR2 sequences are MGHRA and YSYEKL. J gave up 3 bases and V 0 bases, and 11 bases lay outside the gene matches. This CDR3 region has 19 residues. The CDR3 nucleotides are TGCGCCAGCAGCCAAGAGTTCCCGCCGGGACAGGGGGCTGAAGAGACCCAGTACTTC. Protein sequence: CASSQEFPPGQGAEETQYF.

The rearrangement joins TRBV6-5 to TRBJ2-7; possible D gene TRBD1, 6 bases. This CDR3 region has 17 residues. Germline loops: CDR1 MNHEY, CDR2 SVGAGI. Trimming cost V 0 bases and J 1 base, with 16 bases left between them. The CDR3 bases are TGTGCCAGCAGTTACTCAAAAGTGGGGGCCCGTTCCTACGAGCAGTACTTC. This translates into CASSYSKVGARSYEQYF.

This clonotype was counted between two and nine times. The CDR3 is CASSQEVGGAFF. In DNA, the CDR3 is TGCGCCAGCAGCCAAGAGGTCGGGGGAGCTTTCTTT. The chain couples TRBV4-1 to TRBJ1-1; D perhaps matches TRBD1 (5 bases). The CDR3 runs to 12 residues. The V end lost 0 bases, the J end lost 10 bases, and 9 bases lay between the germline ends. Germline assignment: CDR1 MGHRA and CDR2 YSYEKL.

This chain links TRBV20-1 with TRBJ1-1; maybe TRBD1 (6 bases). V was pared by 6 bases and J by 4 bases, with 15 bases between. There are 13 residues in the CDR3. Germline V CDR1 and CDR2: DFQATT, SNEGSKA (reference sequence). The CDR3 is CSANRDPGTEAFF. For the CDR3, the DNA is TGCAGTGCAAACAGGGATCCTGGCACTGAAGCTTTCTTT.

The chain links TRBV15 to TRBJ2-7; TRBD1 or TRBD2 may be the D gene (5 bases each). The CDR3 runs 13 residues. Trimming took 1 base from V and 9 from J, leaving 13 bases between them. Per the germline V gene, CDR1 is LNHNV and CDR2 is YYDKDF (reference sequence). CDR3 coding DNA: TGTGCCACCAGCAGAGGTGGGACCAACCGGCAGTACTTC. The encoded protein is CATSRGGTNRQYF.

This clonotype was found a few times. The chain has TRBV6-1 and TRBJ2-1; no definite D call. V was cut by 0 bases and J by 10 bases, with 13 bases left in between. The CDR3 spans 14 residues. The V gene's germline CDR1 is MNHNS and CDR2 SASEGT. The CDR3 DNA reads TGTGCCAGCAGTGAAGCCCGGCCTCATGGGGAGCAGTTCTTC. Its translation is CASSEARPHGEQFF.

This clonotype was counted between two and nine times. The V call is TRBV29-1, the J call TRBJ2-2; the D is unclear. Trimming shortened V by 2 bases and J by 0 bases, and 7 bases separated the two germline ends. CDR1 is SQVTM and CDR2 is ANQGSEA in the germline V gene. The length of the CDR3 is 14 residues. This CDR3 is CSVEPGANTGELFF. The CDR3 DNA sequence: TGCAGCGTTGAACCCGGAGCGAACACCGGGGAGCTGTTTTTT.